This TCR beta chain stems from a study of T cell responses to AZD1222 COVID-19 vaccine. Study-level results: Only a handful of AZD1222 recipients were seropositive at baseline. Reportedly, nearly half of unique spike TCRs recognized epitopes outside B.1.351/B.1.1.7 mutations. An increase in Spike-specific TCR breadth and depth was observed after two AZD1222 doses.

Germline CDR1 SGHKS, CDR2 YYEKEE (reference sequence). This CDR3 is built from 13 residues. The ends lost 0 bases at V and 8 bases at J; junction bases unmatched: 4. Regarding this clone: Its antigen is still unknown.

The table came from immunoSEQ multiplex PCR; TCRdb's copy has only in-frame clones and leaves some out. The sample consists of over 65,000 clones, around 89% of them appearing once. The TCR originated in an adult in good health. This sample comprised peripheral blood, obtained on day 0 of AZD1222 vaccination. The chain carries TRBV5-5 and TRBJ1-2; 7 nucleotides match TRBD1. This CDR3 is CASSLETGTGYTF. In DNA form, the CDR3 reads TGTGCCAGCAGCTTGGAGACAGGGACGGGCTACACCTTC.